This TCR beta chain came from a study of T cells in Graves' hyperthyroidism and ophthalmopathy. Overall study findings and caveats: Most thyroid clonotypes with frequency above 0.001 were detected in blood.

Germline CDR1 and CDR2: SQVTM and ANQGSEA. This CDR3 has 13 amino acids. Trimming took 8 bases from V and 7 from J; bases not matched to a gene: 12. Note on this clonotype: The antigen is undetermined.

It was RNA transcripts that yielded the amplified TCR beta CDR3 regions. First-round RT-PCR with HTBI primers amplified the TCR CDR3 region. From the multiplex PCR reads, TCRdb called clonotypes with MiXCR, one entry per CDR3 protein. The sample records about 570,000 distinct CDR3 sequences, 46% being singletons. The study excluded patients with uncontrolled infection, other autoimmune disease, pregnancy or lactation. Together with thyroid ultrasound, orbital computed tomography, serum thyroxine and TRAb, clinical symptoms were used for diagnoses. The specimen sequenced was peripheral blood or thyroid tissue (not recorded which). This receptor was identified in an adult woman with Graves' disease, either hyperthyroidism or ophthalmopathy (not recorded which). V is TRBV29-1 and J is TRBJ1-2; 8 bases agree with TRBD1. CDR3 sequence: CSQAGGAESGYTF. The CDR3 DNA sequence: TGCAGCCAAGCAGGGGGCGCGGAGAGTGGCTACACCTTC.